This section outlines one TCR beta chain sequence together with its context. In the original analysis: It was from CDR3 differences across clinicopathological groups that a distant-metastasis classifier for papillary thyroid cancer was built. MiXCR reprocessed the PCR reads for TCRdb. V and J calls and clone size were set by TCRdb, not the authors. The sample has tens of thousands of clones, about 30% seen once; the top ten hold 5.4%. Prior to thyroid surgery, none of the patients had received any treatment. Per germline, CDR1 LNHNV and CDR2 YYDKDF (reference sequence). The CDR3 spans 12 residues. Trimming removed 4 bases from V and 3 bases from J, with 5 bases in between. This specimen comes from a study of metastatic and nonmetastatic thyroid tumors.

The origin of this receptor is a female donor with papillary thyroid cancer or a benign thyroid nodule (not recorded which). Some clones in this sample may be carry-over from other donors' samples. Sequencing was carried out using tumor tissue. The chain carries TRBV15 and TRBJ2-3; D is ambiguous. CDR3 nucleotide sequence: TGTGCCACCAGCATAGAAACAGATACGCAGTATTTT. This encodes CATSIETDTQYF.